A single sample is the source of the 5 T cell receptor beta chains below, sequenced in a study of blood T cell repertoires in COVID-19. The table came from immunoSEQ multiplex PCR; TCRdb's copy has only in-frame clones and leaves some out. The sample consists of about 200,000 clones, about nine tenths of them appearing once. Sequencing was carried out using peripheral blood. The receptors originated from a man aged 18 to 30 with active or convalescent COVID-19.

The chain joins TRBV7-2 to TRBJ2-5; 7 bases are shared with TRBD1. The germline V gene has CDR1 SGHTA and CDR2 FQGNSA. There are 15 residues in the CDR3. V gave up 1 base and J gave up 7 bases; unmatched junction bases: 9. CDR3: CASSLEGARGGTQYF. CDR3 DNA: TGTGCCAGCAGCTTAGAGGGGGCCCGTGGTGGGACCCAGTACTTC.

The chain joins TRBV3-1 (or the pseudogene TRBV3-2) to TRBJ1-1, with TRBD1 as a possible D gene (5 bases). This CDR3 is built from 13 residues. Germline V gene sequence: CDR1 LGHDT, CDR2 YNNKEL (reference sequence). The germline V and J ends were trimmed by 3 bases and 8 bases, with 13 bases remaining between them. The CDR3 region is CASSHAGGEEAFF. In DNA form, the CDR3 reads TGTGCCAGCAGCCACGCCGGGGGGGAGGAAGCTTTCTTT.

The chain combines TRBV4-2 with TRBJ2-7, with 10 bases aligning to TRBD1. Germline values: CDR1 LGHNA, CDR2 YNFKEQ. With 1 base clipped from V and 3 bases from J, the junction kept 3 bases outside the gene matches. CDR3 size: 15 residues. CDR3 DNA: TGTGCCAGCAGCCAAGGATGGGACAGGGGCTACGAGCAGTACTTC. Its protein product is CASSQGWDRGYEQYF.

V and J are TRBV2 and TRBJ1-2; D not resolved. Trimming left V 5 bases short and J 6 bases short, with 13 bases between. CDR3 size: 13 residues. CDR1 and CDR2 from the germline V gene are SNHLY and FYNNEI. The CDR3 sequence: CASSYRTLNGYTF. CDR3 bases: TGTGCCAGCAGTTACCGGACTCTCAATGGCTACACCTTC.

The chain carries TRBV30 and TRBJ1-2; possible D gene TRBD1, 5 bases. The CDR3 sequence is 11 residues long. From germline, CDR1 is GTSNPN and CDR2 SVGIG (reference sequence). The ends were cut back, 4 bases at V and 13 bases at J, with 16 bases in the middle. The CDR3 protein is CAWTAYHGGTF. For the CDR3, the DNA is TGTGCCTGGACAGCCTACCACGGGGGCACCTTC. Full variable domain (remainder filled in from reference TRBV30 and TRBJ1-2): SQTIHQWPATLVQPVGSPLSLECTVEGTSNPNLYWYRQAAGRGLQLLFYSVGIGQISSEVPQNLSASRPQDRQFILSSKKLLLSDSGFYLCAWTAYHGGTFGSGTRLTVV.